This T cell receptor beta chain was sequenced during a study of CD4 T cell repertoires in COVID-19. Trimming pared 3 bases from V and 2 bases from J, leaving 11 bases between. CDR1 and CDR2 from the germline V gene are ENHRY and SYGVKD. The CDR3 runs to 14 residues. Antigen-reactive proliferating T cell lines came from CFSE-labeled cells given autologous monocytes and SARS-CoV-2 spike or nucleoprotein. There are a few counts of this clone. Its cognate antigen is unknown. Profiled with immunoSEQ multiplex PCR; TCRdb holds only in-frame clones, not every one. The table includes approximately 1,400 clones, about a sixth detected once.

The chain joins TRBV10-3 to TRBJ2-7; D is uncertain. Sequencing was performed on central memory CD4+ T cells, cultured in vitro, taken after recovery from COVID-19. The receptor was isolated from a human donor who had COVID-19. The CDR3 spells CAISDLARAYEQYF. CDR3 sequence (DNA): TGTGCCATCAGTGATTTGGCCAGAGCCTACGAGCAGTACTTC.